This is a list of T cell receptor beta chains from one sample in a study of radiation and T cells in renal cell carcinoma. The repertoire was sequenced with immunoSEQ multiplex PCR; TCRdb's copy has only in-frame clones and lacks some. Of around 170,000 clones in the sample, 88% were seen once. The sequenced sample was blood, obtained from a patient whose treatment included radiotherapy and nephrectomy. The receptors derive from a woman aged 50 to 65 with renal cell carcinoma. CDR3s include the opening cysteine and the closing phenylalanine or tryptophan. The order of the fields is V gene, clone size, D gene, J gene, CDR3 DNA, CDR3 protein. A D gene is named only where the DNA matches it firmly. The listing skips clone size in some rows; elsewhere it reads once, few, many or a size class.

v_call: TRBV5-1; clone_size: NA; d_call: TRBD2; j_call: TRBJ2-3; cdr3_nt: TGCGCCAGCAGCTTGGAAATAGCGGGGGGGACAGATACGCAGTATTTT; cdr3_aa: CASSLEIAGGTDTQYF
v_call: TRBV7-9; clone_size: NA; d_call: NA; j_call: TRBJ1-4; cdr3_nt: TGTGCCAGCAGTGGATCCCGGGAAAAACTGTTTTTT; cdr3_aa: CASSGSREKLFF
v_call: TRBV6-1; clone_size: NA; d_call: NA; j_call: TRBJ1-1; cdr3_nt: TGTGCCAGCAGGTTTGAGGGCGGGACTGAAGCTTTCTTT; cdr3_aa: CASRFEGGTEAFF
v_call: TRBV5-5; clone_size: few; d_call: NA; j_call: TRBJ1-2; cdr3_nt: TGTGCCAGCAGTCGGGGGGACTATGGCTACACCTTC; cdr3_aa: CASSRGDYGYTF
v_call: TRBV5-1; clone_size: NA; d_call: NA; j_call: TRBJ2-3; cdr3_nt: TGCGCCAGCAGCTTGATAGTAGCGGGCACAGATACGCAGTATTTT; cdr3_aa: CASSLIVAGTDTQYF
v_call: TRBV4-1; clone_size: NA; d_call: TRBD1; j_call: TRBJ2-7; cdr3_nt: TGCGCCAGCAGCCAGCCCCGGGACAGGGGACGCGAGCAGTACTTC; cdr3_aa: CASSQPRDRGREQYF
v_call: TRBV5-1; clone_size: once; d_call: TRBD1; j_call: TRBJ2-1; cdr3_nt: TGCGCCAGCAGCCGCGCGGGGGTGACAGGGGGCTTATTAAGTGAGCAGTTCTTC; cdr3_aa: CASSRAGVTGGLLSEQFF
v_call: TRBV2; clone_size: NA; d_call: NA; j_call: TRBJ2-2; cdr3_nt: TGTGCCAGCAGTGGAATAGCAGGCGGGGAGCTGTTTTTT; cdr3_aa: CASSGIAGGELFF
v_call: TRBV5-4; clone_size: NA; d_call: NA; j_call: TRBJ2-7; cdr3_nt: TGTGCCAGCAGCGTGACTTATCCTAGCCACGAGCAGTACTTC; cdr3_aa: CASSVTYPSHEQYF
v_call: TRBV5-1; clone_size: once; d_call: NA; j_call: TRBJ1-4; cdr3_nt: TGCGCCAGCAGCGGTGCAGGGGATTTGTCTAATGAAAAACTGTTTTTT; cdr3_aa: CASSGAGDLSNEKLFF
v_call: TRBV7-2; clone_size: many; d_call: NA; j_call: TRBJ2-2; cdr3_nt: TGTGCCAGCAGCTTAGCCTACGGGACACCGAACACCGGGGAGCTGTTTTTT; cdr3_aa: CASSLAYGTPNTGELFF
v_call: TRBV7-3; clone_size: NA; d_call: NA; j_call: TRBJ1-2; cdr3_nt: TGTGCCAGCAGCTTAGGGGTACAGTCTGGCTACACCTTC; cdr3_aa: CASSLGVQSGYTF
v_call: TRBV18; clone_size: NA; d_call: TRBD1; j_call: TRBJ1-1; cdr3_nt: TGTGCCAGCTCATCTCAGGGGGACACTGAAGCTTTCTTT; cdr3_aa: CASSSQGDTEAFF
v_call: TRBV11-2; clone_size: NA; d_call: NA; j_call: TRBJ2-5; cdr3_nt: TGTGCCAGCAGCCGACTATCGGAGACCCAGTACTTC; cdr3_aa: CASSRLSETQYF
v_call: TRBV5-4; clone_size: NA; d_call: NA; j_call: TRBJ1-5; cdr3_nt: TGTGCCAGCAGCGCGGACCCGAATTCTAGCAATCAGCCCCAGCATTTT; cdr3_aa: CASSADPNSSNQPQHF
v_call: TRBV18; clone_size: few; d_call: NA; j_call: TRBJ1-1; cdr3_nt: TGTGCCAGCTCACCACCGAACAGTTACGGCACTGAAGCTTTCTTT; cdr3_aa: CASSPPNSYGTEAFF
v_call: TRBV7-9; clone_size: NA; d_call: NA; j_call: TRBJ2-7; cdr3_nt: TGTGCCAGCAGCTCGTCGGACTCCTACAGCTCCTACGAGCAGTACTTC; cdr3_aa: CASSSSDSYSSYEQYF
v_call: TRBV5-5; clone_size: NA; d_call: NA; j_call: TRBJ1-2; cdr3_nt: TGTGCCAGCAGCTTGGCCGACGTTCAGGTCGGCTATGGCTACACCTTC; cdr3_aa: CASSLADVQVGYGYTF